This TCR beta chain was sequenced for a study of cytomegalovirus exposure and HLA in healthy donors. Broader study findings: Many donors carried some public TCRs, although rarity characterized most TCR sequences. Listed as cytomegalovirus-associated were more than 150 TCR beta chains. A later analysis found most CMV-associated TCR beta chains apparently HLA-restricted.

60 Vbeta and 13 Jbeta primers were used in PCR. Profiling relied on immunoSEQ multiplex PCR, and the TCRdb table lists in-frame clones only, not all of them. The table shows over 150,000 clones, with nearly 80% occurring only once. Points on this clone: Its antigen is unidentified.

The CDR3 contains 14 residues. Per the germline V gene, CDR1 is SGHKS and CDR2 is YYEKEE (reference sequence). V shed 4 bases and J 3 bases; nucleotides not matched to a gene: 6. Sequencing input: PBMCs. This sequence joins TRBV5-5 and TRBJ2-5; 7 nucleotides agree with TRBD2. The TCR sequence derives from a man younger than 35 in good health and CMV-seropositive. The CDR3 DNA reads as TGTGCCAGCAGCAAGGCTGCGGGAGAAGAGACCCAGTACTTC. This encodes CASSKAAGEETQYF.